This TCR beta chain emerged from a study of PD-1 blockade in classical Hodgkin lymphoma. Study at large: Patients were administered nivolumab (3 mg/kg intravenously) every 2 weeks.

Regarding the study as a whole: Complete responders possessed baseline diversity comparable to newly diagnosed patients.

The germline V gene encodes CDR1 LNHDA and CDR2 SQIVND (reference sequence). Trimming removed 3 bases at V and 14 bases at J, with 4 bases between. This CDR3 has 8 residues. Method: immunoSEQ multiplex PCR; TCRdb's copy keeps in-frame clones and lacks some. The repertoire consists of approximately 100,000 clones, with approximately 90% occurring once and the leading ten covering around 6.6%. Remarks on this clone: Its antigen is not identified.

All trial patients relapsed after autologous stem cell transplantation. The clonotype was recovered from a human donor with classical Hodgkin lymphoma. This specimen consisted of peripheral blood mononuclear cells (PBMCs), obtained before the second cycle of nivolumab. The rearrangement joins TRBV19 to TRBJ1-2; D not resolved. The CDR3: CASSMSTF. The CDR3, as DNA: TGTGCCAGTAGTATGTCTACCTTC.